A few counts support the clone carrying this T cell receptor beta chain. The sample comes from a study of blood T cells in healthy people across ages. It was with a sample-barcoded 5' primer and a J-beta primer mix that a second PCR of about 6 to 12 cycles was run. TCRdb reprocessed the 5' RACE reads with MiXCR, giving one entry per CDR3 protein. The sample includes hundreds of thousands of distinct CDR3 sequences, 25% of them seen just once. Total RNA, at least 5 micrograms per sample, was extracted from PBMCs. These data were also reused for a study on T cells of mothers and their children. Per that study: With unrelated pairs as the comparison, related mother-child pairs had a slightly higher overlap that was not significant. Clones that were microchimeric and persistent were not detected among T cells.

The sample taken for sequencing was blood. The clonotype was recovered from a boy between 10 and 17 years old in good health.

The CDR3: CASSQAHPGGEQYF. The CDR3 DNA follows: TGCGCCAGCAGCCAAGCTCACCCCGGTGGCGAGCAGTACTTC. V is TRBV4-1 and J is TRBJ2-7; D unclear. CDR1 is MGHRA and CDR2 is YSYEKL in the germline V gene. V was shortened by 1 base and J by 6 bases, with 13 bases between the two germline ends. CDR3 size: 14 residues.